This T cell receptor beta chain derives from a study of shared clonotypes between healthy human individuals. In replicate PCRs of sorted subsets, around 0.2 ug DNA, tens of thousands of T cell genomes, was used. Method: immunoSEQ multiplex PCR; TCRdb's copy keeps in-frame clones and lacks some. The sample records around 750,000 clones, roughly 70% being singletons. Per germline, CDR1 SGHDT and CDR2 YYEEEE. V was clipped by 3 bases and J by 4 bases, with 13 bases between them. The CDR3 contains 14 residues. The V and J genes are TRBV5-6 and TRBJ2-5, with unresolved D. The sample consisted of memory CD4+ T cells sorted from blood. Regarding subset: CD45RA-negative fraction. The sequence was collected from a woman aged 30 to 39 in good health. The CDR3 region has the DNA TGTGCCAGCAGCTCGATAGTAGTCTCAGAGACCCAGTACTTC. This encodes CASSSIVVSETQYF.